Presented here are 14 T cell receptor beta chains from one specimen sequenced in a study of post-analysis software for immune sequencing data. Overall study results and limits: Higher frequency in patients than in controls was seen for a handful of TRBV segments, with TRBV5-6, TRBV5-1 and TRBV20-1 among them.

These receptors' targets are unknown. Incorporated into the TCR beta cDNA libraries were unique molecular identifiers, which served to reduce PCR and sequencing biases. TCRdb reanalysed the PCR reads using MiXCR and keeps one entry per CDR3 protein. The sample records 700,000 to 900,000 distinct CDR3 sequences, just over 45% being singletons. The specimen was blood. The receptors derive from a girl aged 10 to 17 with multiple sclerosis.

This clonotype was detected many times. The CDR3 sequence is CSASPGGQHHEQYF. The CDR3 region has the DNA TGCAGTGCTAGCCCGGGCGGACAGCACCACGAGCAGTACTTC. This sequence joins TRBV20-1 and TRBJ2-7; D perhaps matches TRBD1 (6 bases). The ends were cut back, 3 bases at V and 5 bases at J, with 17 bases in the middle. This CDR3 has 14 amino acids. CDR1 and CDR2 (germline): DFQATT, SNEGSKA (reference sequence).

The rearrangement links TRBV5-1 to TRBJ2-7; D gene unclear. V lost 6 bases and J 5 bases, leaving 18 bases between the germline ends. The CDR3 length is 14 residues. Germline values: CDR1 SGHRS, CDR2 YFSETQ. This CDR3 reads CASKPGAALHEQYF. CDR3 DNA: TGCGCCAGCAAACCAGGAGCCGCGCTCCACGAGCAGTACTTC.

This chain connects TRBV15 to TRBJ2-1; no reliable D call. The germline V and J ends were trimmed by 7 bases and 0 bases, with 7 bases remaining between them. The CDR3 contains 13 residues. Germline-derived CDR1 and CDR2 are LNHNV and YYDKDF (reference sequence). The CDR3 reads CATTTSSYNEQFF. CDR3 nucleotide sequence: TGTGCCACCACTACGAGCTCCTACAATGAGCAGTTCTTC.

Only a few counts were recorded for this clonotype. The CDR3 protein is CSVQVVETQYF. The CDR3, as DNA: TGCAGCGTGCAGGTCGTCGAGACCCAGTACTTC. The V call is TRBV29-1, the J call TRBJ2-5, with D unresolved. CDR1 and CDR2 (germline): SQVTM, ANQGSEA. The CDR3 runs to 11 residues. V shed 6 bases and J shed 5 bases, with 10 bases lying between them.

This chain joins TRBV12-3 or TRBV12-4 and TRBJ1-2; D gene uncertain. CDR3 length equals 13 residues. Between the trimmed V and J ends, which lost 5 bases and 5 bases, there was a span of 12 bases. CDR3 DNA sequence: TGTGCCAGCAGTGCACGAAGGGCGTATGGCTACACCTTC. This gives the protein CASSARRAYGYTF.

A single count supports this clonotype. The genes are TRBV13 and TRBJ1-5, with D maybe TRBD1 (6 bases). Germline loops: CDR1 PRHDT, CDR2 FYEKMQ (reference sequence). Trimming removed 3 bases from V and 5 bases from J, with 11 bases in between. The CDR3 runs 14 residues. The CDR3 loop reads CASSFGGPDQPQHF. The CDR3 coding sequence is TGTGCCAGCAGCTTTGGGGGGCCGGATCAGCCCCAGCATTTT. The full variable domain, with the rest looked up from reference TRBV13 and TRBJ1-5, is AAGVIQSPRHLIKEKRETATLKCYPIPRHDTVYWYQQGPGQDPQFLISFYEKMQSDKGSIPDRFSAQQFSDYHSELNMSSLELGDSALYFCASSFGGPDQPQHFGDGTRLSIL.

This chain uses TRBV7-2 with TRBJ2-7; D gene unclear. Judging by the DNA end, TRBJ2-5 fits better; the J call may be wrong. The CDR3 has 13 residues. CDR1 and CDR2 (germline): SGHTA, FQGNSA. The CDR3 reads CASSLARFQTQYF. CDR3 in DNA: TGTGCCAGCAGCTTAGCTCGGTTCCAGACCCAGTACTTC.

This clonotype came up once. V is TRBV11-2 and J is TRBJ2-7; no clear D gene. The CDR3 totals 14 residues. Germline CDR1 and CDR2: SGHAT and FQNNGV. The germline V and J ends were trimmed by 1 base and 0 bases, with 7 bases remaining between them. CDR3 nucleotide sequence: TGTGCCAGCAGCTTAGGGGCATGCTCCTACGAGCAGTACTTC. Protein: CASSLGACSYEQYF.

CDR3 coding DNA: TGTGCCAGCAGCCCTGGGCCCGACAATGAGCAGTTCTTC. Encoded protein: CASSPGPDNEQFF. V and J are TRBV6-5 and TRBJ2-1, with D unclear. The CDR3 has 13 residues. Germline assignment: CDR1 MNHEY and CDR2 SVGAGI. The V and J ends lost 6 bases and 5 bases respectively, with 11 bases between them.

The chain couples TRBV12-3 or TRBV12-4 to TRBJ1-2; D remains unclear. Trimming took off 7 bases at V and 0 bases at J, with 12 bases between the two ends. The CDR3 is 14 residues long. The CDR3 DNA reads as TGTGCCAGCACTACATCCACTCCTAACTATGGCTACACCTTC. It specifies CASTTSTPNYGYTF.

The chain is built from TRBV7-9 and TRBJ2-6, with D perhaps TRBD1 or TRBD2 (5 bases each). Trimming removed 5 bases at V and 5 bases at J, with 22 bases between. The CDR3 spans 18 residues. Germline V lookup: CDR1 SEHNR, CDR2 FQNEAQ (reference sequence). The CDR3 sequence is CASSLRDERPERANVLTF. The CDR3 nucleotides are TGTGCCAGCAGCCTCCGGGACGAGCGGCCGGAGAGGGCCAACGTCCTGACTTTC.

The chain couples TRBV11-3 to TRBJ2-7; D may be TRBD1 (6 bases). The ends were cut back, 2 bases at V and 2 bases at J, with 13 bases in the middle. Germline CDR1 reads SGHNT; CDR2 reads YENEEA. This CDR3 has 15 residues. CDR3 loop: CASSLRVGGAYEQYF. For the CDR3, the DNA is TGTGCCAGCAGCTTACGGGTAGGGGGAGCCTACGAGCAGTACTTC.

The chain is built from TRBV11-2 and TRBJ1-1; D possibly corresponds to TRBD1 (5 bases). Germline-derived CDR1 and CDR2 are SGHAT and FQNNGV. The CDR3 covers 16 residues. V was cut by 4 bases and J by 1 base, with 16 bases left in between. The CDR3 is CASSSTNLGPNTEAFF. The CDR3 nucleotides read TGTGCCAGCAGCTCAACGAATTTGGGGCCGAACACTGAAGCTTTCTTT.

On this clonotype: At one of its ends the junction is not consistent with the germline gene, which may arise from a read error. The chain carries TRBV2 and TRBJ2-1, with D perhaps TRBD1 or TRBD2 (6 bases each). The length of the CDR3 is 13 residues. Germline V gene sequence: CDR1 SNHLY, CDR2 FYNNEI. The CDR3 reads CASCIRGANEQFF. The CDR3 DNA reads TGCGCCAGCTGCATTAGGGGGGCGAATGAGCAGTTCTTC. The whole variable domain, remainder taken from reference TRBV2 and TRBJ2-1, is EPEVTQTPSHQVTQMGQEVILRCVPISNHLYFYWYRQILGQKVEFLVSFYNNEISEKSEIFDDQFSVERPDGSNFTLKIRSTKLEDSAMYFCASCIRGANEQFFGPGTRLTVL.